The 28 T cell receptor beta chains presented below share a single source sample, sequenced in a study of radiation and T cells in renal cell carcinoma. Time point reported: baseline pretreatment blood. The treatment denotes: 15 Gy SBRT to primary tumor, nephrectomy 4 weeks later. Repertoires were generated with immunoSEQ multiplex PCR, while TCRdb's copy carries only in-frame clones and drops some. The repertoire consists of roughly 100,000 clones, with 86% occurring once and the leading ten covering approximately 7.9%. The sample was blood, taken from a patient whose treatment included radiotherapy and nephrectomy. These receptors were obtained from a man between 45 and 60 years old with renal cell carcinoma.

The genes are TRBV9 and TRBJ2-7; 9 nucleotides line up with TRBD2. The CDR3 extends over 15 amino acids. CDR1 and CDR2 (germline): SGDLS, YYNGEE. V lost 0 bases and J lost 5; bases outside the gene matches: 6. The CDR3: CASSVGGGGVHEQYF. Written as DNA, the CDR3 is TGTGCCAGCAGCGTAGGCGGCGGGGGGGTCCACGAGCAGTACTTC.

This clone was recorded only once. This chain uses TRBV19 with TRBJ2-2; D ambiguous. The CDR3 covers 16 residues. V dropped 5 bases and J dropped 6 bases, with 19 bases sitting between them. Germline V CDR1 and CDR2: LNHDA, SQIVND (reference sequence). The CDR3 reads CASSPESRGRPGELFF. For the CDR3, the DNA is TGTGCCAGTAGTCCCGAGTCCAGAGGTCGACCCGGGGAGCTGTTTTTT.

Points on this clone: The junction and the germline gene differ at one end; a read error may be behind it. The chain employs TRBV7-7 and TRBJ2-2; D might be TRBD1 (6 bases). Germline V gene sequence: CDR1 SSHAT, CDR2 FNYEAQ (reference sequence). The length of the CDR3 is 15 residues. CDR3 sequence reads: CASSPIRGSSGELFF. As DNA, the CDR3 is TGTGCTAGCAGCCCCATCAGGGGCAGTAGCGGGGAGCTGTTTTTT. Full variable domain (outside the CDR3, taken from reference TRBV7-7 and TRBJ2-2): GAGVSQSPRYKVTKRGQDVTLRCDPISSHATLYWYQQALGQGPEFLTYFNYEAQPDKSGLPSDRFSAERPEGSISTLTIQRTEQRDSAMYRCASSPIRGSSGELFFGEGSRLTVL.

The V gene is TRBV7-2, the J gene TRBJ2-3; tentatively, D is TRBD1 or TRBD2 (5 bases each). V lost 3 bases to trimming and J lost 5 bases, with 9 bases between them. The CDR3 spans 13 residues. Germline lookup yields CDR1 SGHTA and CDR2 FQGNSA. The CDR3 bases are TGTGCCAGCAGCTTGGGGGAGATAGATACGCAGTATTTT. Protein product: CASSLGEIDTQYF. The variable domain in full, with the rest retrieved from reference TRBV7-2 and TRBJ2-3, is GAGVSQSPSNKVTEKGKDVELRCDPISGHTALYWYRQSLGQGLEFLIYFQGNSAPDKSGLPSDRFSAERTGGSVSTLTIQRTQQEDSAVYLCASSLGEIDTQYFGPGTRLTVL.

The count of this clone is one. The chain joins TRBV19 to TRBJ2-5; maybe TRBD2 (6 bases). CDR1 is LNHDA and CDR2 is SQIVND in the germline V gene (reference sequence). V was shortened by 9 bases and J by 5 bases, with 19 bases between the two germline ends. This CDR3 region has 14 residues. CDR3 nucleotides: TGTGCCAGCCTTGGGTGGGGGAGCGGGGAGACCCAGTACTTC. It specifies CASLGWGSGETQYF. Full variable domain (rest looked up from reference TRBV19 and TRBJ2-5): DGGITQSPKYLFRKEGQNVTLSCEQNLNHDAMYWYRQDPGQGLRLIYYSQIVNDFQKGDIAEGYSVSREKKESFPLTVTSAQKNPTAFYLCASLGWGSGETQYFGPGTRLLVL.

The sample holds a few counts of this clone. The chain couples TRBV7-9 to TRBJ1-1; D gene unclear. The V and J ends lost 2 bases and 1 base respectively, with 2 bases between them. From germline, CDR1 is SEHNR and CDR2 FQNEAQ (reference sequence). CDR3 size: 12 residues. CDR3 bases: TGTGCCAGCAGCTTACAGAACACTGAAGCTTTCTTT. Amino acids: CASSLQNTEAFF.

This chain joins TRBV4-1 and TRBJ2-3, with 7 bases lining up with TRBD1. Germline assignment: CDR1 MGHRA and CDR2 YSYEKL. The CDR3 length is 16 residues. The trim removed 4 bases at V and 4 bases at J, leaving 11 bases unmatched. CDR3 nucleotide sequence: TGCGCCAGCAGCCCTTACTACAGGGGAAGTGCAGATACGCAGTATTTT. This sequence encodes CASSPYYRGSADTQYF.

The chain links TRBV6-4 to TRBJ2-3; D ambiguous. Trimming left V 4 bases short and J 6 bases short, with 5 bases between. Germline lookup yields CDR1 MRHNA and CDR2 SNTAGT. This CDR3 spans 11 amino acids. In DNA form, the CDR3 reads TGTGCCAGCAGTGTCGGCGATACGCAGTATTTT. Translating gives CASSVGDTQYF.

The rearrangement links TRBV18 to TRBJ1-4, with a tentative D call TRBD1 (6 bases). Germline V gene lookup returns CDR1 KGHSH and CDR2 LQKENI. The germline V and J ends were trimmed by 0 bases and 8 bases, with 16 bases remaining between them. The CDR3 has 16 residues. The CDR3 DNA reads as TGTGCCAGCTCACCACCGTCCGTCAGGGGTAGGGAAAAACTGTTTTTT. This gives the protein CASSPPSVRGREKLFF.

In its sample, this clone was seen a few times. The chain has TRBV7-3 and TRBJ2-2; D gene ambiguous. CDR3 size: 13 residues. In germline, CDR1 is SGHTA, CDR2 FQGTGA. Trimming cost V 0 bases and J 5 bases, with 4 bases left between them. The CDR3 protein is CASSLTSTGELFF. The CDR3 coding sequence is TGTGCCAGCAGCTTAACGTCTACCGGGGAGCTGTTTTTT. The entire variable domain, with the rest obtained from reference TRBV7-3 and TRBJ2-2, is as follows: GAGVSQTPSNKVTEKGKYVELRCDPISGHTALYWYRQSLGQGPEFLIYFQGTGAADDSGLPNDRFFAVRPEGSVSTLKIQRTERGDSAVYLCASSLTSTGELFFGEGSRLTVL.

The DNA of the CDR3 is TGTGCCAGCAGCCACGCCCGAGGCTCCTACGAGCAGTACTTC. It specifies CASSHARGSYEQYF. The chain couples TRBV4-2 to TRBJ2-7; D gene uncertain. V was trimmed by 3 bases and J by 0 bases, leaving 9 bases between them. Per the germline V gene, CDR1 is LGHNA and CDR2 is YNFKEQ. This CDR3 has 14 amino acids.

V gene TRBV7-2 combines with J gene TRBJ1-4, with a tentative D call TRBD1 (6 bases). Trimming shortened V by 4 bases and J by 3 bases, and 12 bases separated the two germline ends. This CDR3 region has 15 residues. Looked up from germline, CDR1 is SGHTA and CDR2 is FQGNSA. The CDR3, as DNA: TGTGCCAGCAGCTCAACAGGGTCAGCTAATGAAAAACTGTTTTTT. Translated: CASSSTGSANEKLFF.

This rearrangement joins TRBV7-2 to TRBJ2-2; no clear D. Trimming removed 2 bases at V and 6 bases at J, with 16 bases between. The CDR3 length is 16 residues. CDR1 and CDR2 (germline): SGHTA, FQGNSA. The CDR3 loop is CASSLFPGEIAGELFF. The CDR3 nucleotides are TGTGCCAGCAGCTTATTCCCAGGCGAAATTGCCGGGGAGCTGTTTTTT. Drawing the rest from reference TRBV7-2 and TRBJ2-2, the complete variable domain is GAGVSQSPSNKVTEKGKDVELRCDPISGHTALYWYRQSLGQGLEFLIYFQGNSAPDKSGLPSDRFSAERTGGSVSTLTIQRTQQEDSAVYLCASSLFPGEIAGELFFGEGSRLTVL.

The rearrangement links TRBV6-5 to TRBJ2-7; TRBD1 matches 7 bases. The J segment lost 6 bases and the V segment lost 5 bases, leaving 13 bases of the junction unmatched. This CDR3 contains 15 residues. CDR1 and CDR2 from the germline V gene are MNHEY and SVGAGI. CDR3 DNA: TGTGCCAGCAGTCTGGCGACAGGGCTCGGGTTCGAGCAGTACTTC. It specifies CASSLATGLGFEQYF.

The chain employs TRBV25-1 and TRBJ1-5, with D tentatively TRBD1 (5 bases). Germline-derived CDR1 and CDR2 are MGHDK and SYGVNS. Trimming pared 3 bases from V and 7 bases from J, leaving 13 bases between. CDR3 length equals 14 residues. As DNA, the CDR3 is TGTGCCAGCAGTGACTCCTACAGGAACCAGCCCCAGCATTTT. Its protein is CASSDSYRNQPQHF.

The chain links TRBV19 to TRBJ1-2; D remains ambiguous. With 3 bases removed from V and 1 base from J, the gap between germline ends came to 9 bases. Per the germline V gene, CDR1 is LNHDA and CDR2 is SQIVND (reference sequence). There are 14 residues in the CDR3. The CDR3 loop is CASSMSAVNYGYTF. As DNA, the CDR3 is TGTGCCAGTAGTATGAGCGCCGTTAACTATGGCTACACCTTC.

The V gene is TRBV5-1, the J gene TRBJ2-1; 8 bases line up with TRBD1. V was pared by 4 bases and J by 5 bases, with 5 bases of the junction left unmatched. Germline CDR1 and CDR2: SGHRS and YFSETQ. This CDR3 region has 14 residues. The CDR3 DNA sequence: TGCGCCAGCAGCCTTGGACAGGGTAACAATGAGCAGTTCTTC. It yields the protein CASSLGQGNNEQFF. The full variable domain, completed using reference TRBV5-1 and TRBJ2-1, is KAGVTQTPRYLIKTRGQQVTLSCSPISGHRSVSWYQQTPGQGLQFLFEYFSETQRNKGNFPGRFSGRQFSNSRSEMNVSTLELGDSALYLCASSLGQGNNEQFFGPGTRLTVL.

This rearrangement joins TRBV7-2 to TRBJ1-3; D not resolved. The CDR3 spans 15 residues. The V gene's germline CDR1 is SGHTA and CDR2 FQGNSA. V shed 0 bases and J shed 4 bases, with 10 bases lying between them. CDR3 bases: TGTGCCAGCAGCTTAGCTCCCACCAGGGGAAACACCATATATTTT. This codes for CASSLAPTRGNTIYF.

The chain couples TRBV6-5 to TRBJ1-5, with D unclear. In germline, CDR1 is MNHEY, CDR2 SVGAGI. V was shortened by 2 bases and J by 4 bases, with 9 bases between the two germline ends. The CDR3 length is 14 residues. The chain's CDR3 is CASSYGGENQPQHF. CDR3 sequence (DNA): TGTGCCAGCAGTTACGGTGGGGAAAATCAGCCCCAGCATTTT.

This chain joins TRBV5-1 and TRBJ1-6; D is unresolved. Between the trimmed V and J ends, which lost 0 bases and 13 bases, there was a span of 11 bases. Looked up from germline, CDR1 is SGHRS and CDR2 is YFSETQ. The CDR3 runs 13 residues. DNA for the CDR3: TGCGCCAGCAGCTTGGAGGCAGCCGCCCCCCTCCACTTT. This translates into CASSLEAAAPLHF. Drawing the rest from reference TRBV5-1 and TRBJ1-6, the complete variable domain is KAGVTQTPRYLIKTRGQQVTLSCSPISGHRSVSWYQQTPGQGLQFLFEYFSETQRNKGNFPGRFSGRQFSNSRSEMNVSTLELGDSALYLCASSLEAAAPLHFGNGTRLTVT.

V and J are TRBV7-5 and TRBJ2-1. TRBV7-5 corresponds to a pseudogene. CDR3 length: 16 amino acids. Written as DNA, the CDR3 is TGTGCCAGAAGCCAACCTACTTCTTGGCTGATTTGTGAGCAGTTCTTC. This encodes CARSQPTSWLICEQFF.

The genes are TRBV28 and TRBJ1-4; D is uncertain. Deletions cut 4 bases from V and 2 bases from J, with 5 bases between. Germline values: CDR1 MDHEN, CDR2 SYDVKM. The CDR3 totals 13 residues. As DNA, the CDR3 is TGTGCCAGCAGTTCAGGTACTAATGAAAAACTGTTTTTT. It specifies CASSSGTNEKLFF.

CDR3 bases: TGTGCCAGCAGTTACAGACAGGGGGCCGGTGGCTACACCTTC. This translates into CASSYRQGAGGYTF. This sequence joins TRBV6-6 and TRBJ1-2, with 10 positions matching TRBD1. Trimming cost V 2 bases and J 7 bases; bases outside gene matches: 4. CDR1 is MNHNY, CDR2 SVGAGI, per germline (reference sequence). The CDR3 is 14 residues long.

This chain links TRBV19 with TRBJ1-5; D may be TRBD1 (6 bases). V was cut by 3 bases and J by 5 bases, with 17 bases left in between. Germline V gene lookup returns CDR1 LNHDA and CDR2 SQIVND (reference sequence). This CDR3 region has 16 residues. CDR3 DNA sequence: TGTGCCAGTAGTATTGGTGGGGGGCCAGGACATCAGCCCCAGCATTTT. Amino acids: CASSIGGGPGHQPQHF.

The V gene is TRBV28, the J gene TRBJ2-2; TRBD1 matches at 8 bases. The CDR3 length is 15 residues. Germline V gene sequence: CDR1 MDHEN, CDR2 SYDVKM. Germline trimming cut 4 bases from V and 6 bases from J; bases unmatched to any gene: 7. The CDR3 DNA is TGTGCCAGCAGTTCCGGAGACAGGGGAGCCGGGGAGCTGTTTTTT. Its translation is CASSSGDRGAGELFF.

The chain uses TRBV18 and TRBJ1-2; D unclear. The V end lost 0 bases, the J end lost 2 bases, and 13 bases lay between the germline ends. CDR1 KGHSH and CDR2 LQKENI come from the germline V gene. The CDR3 totals 16 residues. CDR3 sequence reads: CASSPPGSGRNYGYTF. The CDR3 DNA is TGTGCCAGCTCACCACCGGGTTCGGGGAGGAACTATGGCTACACCTTC.

This sequence joins TRBV18 and TRBJ2-5; 11 nucleotides line up with TRBD2. J was trimmed by 1 base and V by 5 bases; bases with no gene match: 6. The CDR3 runs to 16 residues. Germline V gene lookup returns CDR1 KGHSH and CDR2 LQKENI. CDR3 in amino acids: CASSNRLAGFQETQYF. The CDR3 coding sequence is TGTGCCAGCTCAAATAGACTAGCGGGATTCCAAGAGACCCAGTACTTC.

CDR3 sequence reads: CASSFAGANVLTF. The CDR3 region has the DNA TGTGCCAGCAGCTTCGCTGGGGCCAACGTCCTGACTTTC. V gene TRBV11-2 combines with J gene TRBJ2-6; the D is unclear. This CDR3 spans 13 amino acids. Trimming took 3 bases from V and 2 from J, leaving 2 bases between them. Per germline, CDR1 SGHAT and CDR2 FQNNGV.